A selection of T cell receptor beta chains follows, all from one sample in a study of T and B cells in COVID-19 patients. TCRdb used MiXCR to reprocess the multiplex PCR reads, holding one entry per CDR3 protein. The sample yields about 21,000 distinct CDR3 sequences, around 30% seen once. Material for sequencing was blood. Receptors originate from a human donor who had recovered from COVID-19. Both conserved end residues are part of each CDR3. The D gene is left open where the match is weak. Not every row has a clone size; where given, it reads once, few, many or a size class.

14 | . | . | TRBJ2-7 | TRBV11-2 | TGTGCCAGCAGCTGGGCAGGGAGCTCCTACGAGCAGTACTTC | CASSWAGSSYEQYF
16 | . | medium-sized | TRBJ2-6 | TRBV19 | TGTGCCAGTAGTCCCGGACTGAGTTCTGGGGCCAACGTCCTGACTTTC | CASSPGLSSGANVLTF
14 | TRBD2 | many | TRBJ2-1 | TRBV5-4 | TGTGCCAGCAGTCCGCTAGCGGTATTTGGGGAGCAGTTCTTC | CASSPLAVFGEQFF
15 | . | . | TRBJ2-5 | TRBV4-2 | TGTGCCAGCAGCCAAGATCTAACCGTGAGGGAGACCCAGTACTTC | CASSQDLTVRETQYF
13 | TRBD1 | . | TRBJ2-7 | TRBV5-6 | TGTGCCAGCAGCCGGACAGGGGGCGACGAGCAGTACTTC | CASSRTGGDEQYF
13 | TRBD1 | few | TRBJ1-2 | TRBV5-1 | TGCGCCAGCAGCCAGGGACAGCTCTATGGCTACACCTTC | CASSQGQLYGYTF
15 | . | . | TRBJ1-5 | TRBV5-1 | TGCGCCAGCAGCTTCAGGGGTGGGAGCAATCAGCCCCAGCATTTT | CASSFRGGSNQPQHF
14 | TRBD1 | many | TRBJ2-5 | TRBV12-3/TRBV12-4 | TGTGCCAGCACCCGGACAGGGGGCTTCGAGACCCAGTACTTC | CASTRTGGFETQYF
14 | . | . | TRBJ1-5 | TRBV6-2/TRBV6-3 | TGTGCCAGCAGGGACGGCGGTCCATGGCAGCCCCAGCATTTT | CASRDGGPWQPQHF
12 | . | . | TRBJ1-2 | TRBV11-3 | TGTGCCAGCAGCCAGGCGGTCTATGGCTACACCTTC | CASSQAVYGYTF
16 | TRBD1 | . | TRBJ1-3 | TRBV20-1 | TGCAGTGCTCTTTCCCCGGGACAGGGCTCTGGAAACACCATATATTTT | CSALSPGQGSGNTIYF
13 | . | . | TRBJ1-3 | TRBV30 | TGTGCCTGGAGTGTTGACTCTGGAAACACCATATATTTT | CAWSVDSGNTIYF